The text below deals with one TCR beta chain. In germline, CDR1 is SGHNT, CDR2 YYREEE (reference sequence). The length of the CDR3 is 14 residues. The V end lost 0 bases, the J end lost 2 bases, and 9 bases lay between the germline ends. Per the original methods: The authors estimated nucleated cell counts from reference gene primer amplification. Clones were read by immunoSEQ multiplex PCR, and TCRdb kept only the in-frame ones, dropping some. From that table come the V and J calls and clone size; the DNA was used to work out D and trimming. The sample holds around 130,000 clones, about 83% seen once. This sample is part of a study of blood T cell repertoires in COVID-19. Study information: Nucleic acid was either cDNA or gDNA, and it came from T cells, B-cell-depleted T cells, or PBMCs.

The chain recombines TRBV5-4 with TRBJ2-7; D not certain. The source of this sequence is a human donor in a cohort sampled during active COVID-19. The sequenced sample was peripheral blood. The CDR3: CASSLGQATYEQYF. The CDR3 coding sequence is TGTGCCAGCAGCTTGGGGCAGGCCACCTACGAGCAGTACTTC.